These 10 T cell receptor beta chains originate from one sample sequenced in a study of cytomegalovirus exposure and HLA in healthy donors. The PCR used 60 Vbeta and 13 Jbeta primers. TCRdb's table, derived via immunoSEQ multiplex PCR, lists solely in-frame clones and lacks some. The sample includes roughly 160,000 clones, 80% to 90% seen only once; the top ten take about 2.4%. The sequenced sample consisted of PBMCs. These receptors came from a male donor in good health and CMV-seronegative.

J is TRBJ2-5 and V is TRBV6-5, with a possible D match to TRBD2 (6 bases). This CDR3 spans 14 amino acids. The germline V and J ends were trimmed by 9 bases and 3 bases, with 17 bases remaining between them. Germline V CDR1 and CDR2: MNHEY, SVGAGI. The CDR3 sequence: CASGRAGTEETQYF. CDR3 sequence (DNA): TGTGCCAGTGGAAGGGCGGGAACCGAAGAGACCCAGTACTTC.

This chain uses TRBV7-3 with TRBJ2-7; TRBD1 matches at 9 bases. This CDR3 contains 15 residues. The J segment lost 5 bases and the V segment lost 4 bases, leaving 9 bases of the junction unmatched. CDR1 SGHTA and CDR2 FQGTGA come from the germline V gene. CDR3 sequence: CASSSTGTGFDEQYF. DNA of the CDR3: TGTGCCAGCAGCTCAACCGGGACAGGGTTCGACGAGCAGTACTTC.

The chain couples TRBV15 to TRBJ2-1; 10 positions agree with TRBD1. The CDR3 totals 15 residues. Looked up from germline, CDR1 is LNHNV and CDR2 is YYDKDF (reference sequence). Germline trimming cut 4 bases from V and 6 bases from J; bases unmatched to any gene: 6. The CDR3 region is CATSNWDRGSNEQFF. The CDR3 nucleotides read TGTGCCACCAGCAACTGGGACAGGGGAAGCAATGAGCAGTTCTTC.

This clone was seen a few times. The V gene is TRBV9, the J gene TRBJ1-2, with TRBD1 as a possible D gene (6 bases). The CDR3 is 14 residues long. V was clipped by 3 bases and J by 9 bases, with 18 bases between them. Germline loops: CDR1 SGDLS, CDR2 YYNGEE. CDR3 DNA: TGTGCCAGCAGCGAGATATTGGCAGGGGAAAGCTACACCTTC. It specifies CASSEILAGESYTF.

This clone showed up just a few times. The gene calls are TRBV21-1 and TRBJ2-7; the DNA was not compared with TRBD2, the D call given in the table. TRBV21-1 is marked as a pseudogene. This CDR3 has 20 amino acids. CDR3 bases: TGTGCCAGCAGCGGGGGCCCAAAAGCGGGGGGAGCGGGGGAGACCTACGAGCAGTACTTC. Translation gives CASSGGPKAGGAGETYEQYF.

This sequence joins TRBV5-1 and TRBJ2-5; perhaps TRBD1 as D (6 bases). Germline loops: CDR1 SGHRS, CDR2 YFSETQ. V was clipped by 4 bases and J by 1 base, with 11 bases between them. The CDR3 has 14 amino acids. The CDR3 loop is CASSLTGFQETQYF. The CDR3 DNA follows: TGCGCCAGCAGCCTAACAGGGTTCCAAGAGACCCAGTACTTC. Full variable domain (outside the CDR3, taken from reference TRBV5-1 and TRBJ2-5): KAGVTQTPRYLIKTRGQQVTLSCSPISGHRSVSWYQQTPGQGLQFLFEYFSETQRNKGNFPGRFSGRQFSNSRSEMNVSTLELGDSALYLCASSLTGFQETQYFGPGTRLLVL.

The chain uses TRBV19 and TRBJ2-5; a weak D match, TRBD2 (6 bases). CDR1 and CDR2 from the germline V gene are LNHDA and SQIVND (reference sequence). The CDR3 has 15 residues. V was cut by 3 bases and J by 4 bases, with 15 bases left in between. The CDR3 reads CASSIGWGVGETQYF. DNA for the CDR3: TGTGCCAGTAGTATCGGATGGGGGGTGGGAGAGACCCAGTACTTC.

V usage is TRBV7-8 and J usage is TRBJ2-6, with D hard to call. Germline V gene sequence: CDR1 SGHVS, CDR2 FQNEAQ. Trimming took 3 bases from V and 2 from J, leaving 5 bases between them. The CDR3 loop spans 14 amino acids. The CDR3 DNA follows: TGTGCCAGCAGCTTTGAGGCTGGGGCCAACGTCCTGACTTTC. It specifies CASSFEAGANVLTF.

A remark on this clone: The sample contains more than one DNA sequence encoding this CDR3. J is TRBJ2-2 and V is TRBV5-1, with 11 bases aligning to TRBD1. This CDR3 has 15 amino acids. Germline CDR1 is SGHRS and CDR2 is YFSETQ. The junction had 3 bases not matched to a gene; V was cut back by 4 bases and J by 4 bases. Written as DNA, the CDR3 is TGCGCCAGCAGCGTAGGACAGGGGGCCACCGGGGAGCTGTTTTTT. It is translated as CASSVGQGATGELFF.

The CDR3 coding sequence is TGTGCCAGCAGCTTATTTCTAGCCAAAAACATTCAGTACTTC. Its protein is CASSLFLAKNIQYF. This rearrangement joins TRBV7-2 to TRBJ2-4; D gene uncertain. Germline V gene sequence: CDR1 SGHTA, CDR2 FQGNSA. The CDR3 is made up of 14 amino acids. Trimming shortened V by 2 bases and J by 0 bases, and 5 bases separated the two germline ends.